This TCR beta chain derives from a study of neurological immune-mediated disorders. Study-wide points: None of the features examined (clinical or MRI) was associated with the multiple sclerosis repertoire cluster. The greatest TCR clonal expansion occurred in HTLV-1-associated myelopathy and the least in multiple sclerosis, which fell below healthy controls.

Synthesis of cDNA was carried out by template-switch 5'RACE. The reaction used 10-nucleotide random UMIs. A single record per CDR3 protein comes from TCRdb applying MiXCR to the 5' RACE reads. The table has 65,000 to 90,000 distinct CDR3 sequences, 4.5% to 6.5% seen once. Preparation of the unsorted libraries drew on 2 million PBMCs stored at -80 C. In its sample, this clonotype was seen many times. Its target is not known. The CDR3 totals 14 residues. The germline gives CDR1 SGHRS, CDR2 YFSETQ. V was clipped by 4 bases and J by 4 bases, with 13 bases between them. This chain uses TRBV5-1 with TRBJ2-3, with a tentative D call TRBD1 (6 bases). The material sequenced was PBMCs. This sequence originates from a woman in her thirties with multiple sclerosis. The CDR3 sequence is CASSLQGAADTQYF. DNA for the CDR3: TGCGCCAGCAGCCTACAGGGTGCAGCAGATACGCAGTATTTT.